This TCR beta chain comes out of a study of identical twins. TCRdb recomputed calls from the 5' RACE reads with MiXCR, one row per CDR3 protein. The data hold about 700,000 distinct CDR3 sequences, with around 8.6% observed a single time. This clonotype was picked up many times. Per germline, CDR1 SGHRS and CDR2 YFSETQ. There are 17 residues in the CDR3. Trimming removed 0 bases at V and 4 bases at J, with 19 bases between. These records were also assigned to another study, of yellow fever vaccine responses in identical twins.

This sequence originates from a young woman in good health. V and J are TRBV5-1 and TRBJ2-5; D perhaps matches TRBD1 (5 bases). Sequences were obtained from PBMCs. In DNA form, the CDR3 reads TGCGCCAGCAGCTTGGACAGGTCCATCTACCCCGGAGAGACCCAGTACTTC. Translation gives CASSLDRSIYPGETQYF.